The clone carrying this TCR beta chain was seen a few times. The antigen remains undetermined. From the 5' RACE reads, TCRdb called clonotypes with MiXCR, one entry per CDR3 protein. The sample consists of some 36,000 distinct CDR3 sequences, over 5% of them appearing once. This entry belongs to a study of early T cells in non-severe SARS-CoV-2 infection. Study findings and constraints: Comparison of clonotypes with VDJdb favored anti-spike CD8 responses while missing private and CD4 specificities.

The CDR3 contains 14 residues. The ends lost 5 bases at V and 7 bases at J; junction bases unmatched: 5. Germline V gene data show CDR1 as LNHDA and CDR2 as SQIVND (reference sequence). Sequencing was performed on whole blood. The chain couples TRBV19 to TRBJ1-6, with 7 bases matching TRBD1. This clonotype was sampled from an adult who was a healthcare worker with PCR-confirmed SARS-CoV-2 infection or an uninfected control (not recorded which). DNA of the CDR3: TGTGCCAGTAGTGCCGGACAGGCGAATTCACCCCTCCACTTT. Translating it yields CASSAGQANSPLHF.